The next 27 T cell receptor beta chains were all read from a single sample in a study of metastatic and nonmetastatic thyroid tumors. Nobody among the patients had been given any treatment before thyroid surgery. TCRdb reanalyzed the PCR reads with MiXCR. The table lists 30,000 to 35,000 clones, about 15% of them singletons. Sequenced input: blood. These receptors came from a female donor with papillary thyroid cancer or a benign thyroid nodule (not recorded which). Some clones in this sample may be carry-over from other donors' samples.

This clone was seen many times. V usage is TRBV3-1 and J usage is TRBJ1-3, with a weak D call TRBD1 (6 bases). V lost 6 bases to trimming and J lost 4 bases, with 10 bases between them. The CDR3 is made up of 13 amino acids. Germline-derived CDR1 and CDR2 are LGHDT and YNNKEL (reference sequence). The CDR3 loop is CASSSGAGNTIYF. CDR3 sequence (DNA): TGTGCCAGCAGTTCGGGGGCGGGAAACACCATATATTTT.

This clone was seen repeatedly, ten times or more. The CDR3 sequence: CASMKEYSGNTIYF. CDR3 DNA sequence: TGTGCCAGCATGAAGGAGTACTCTGGAAACACCATATATTTT. This chain links TRBV2 with TRBJ1-3, with D unresolved. Trimming cost V 7 bases and J 0 bases, with 10 bases left between them. Germline values: CDR1 SNHLY, CDR2 FYNNEI. CDR3 size: 14 residues.

This clone was picked up many times. The rearrangement joins TRBV19 to TRBJ2-7; 8 nucleotides align to TRBD2. Per germline, CDR1 LNHDA and CDR2 SQIVND (reference sequence). The CDR3 length is 13 residues. Trimming cost V 4 bases and J 5 bases; bases outside gene matches: 4. Written as DNA, the CDR3 is TGTGCCAGTAGTAATCGGGAGGGGAACGAGCAGTACTTC. Translated: CASSNREGNEQYF.

This clone was seen repeatedly, ten times or more. This could be a read error, since a much larger clone is one nucleotide away. The rearrangement uses TRBV4-1 and TRBJ1-6, with D maybe TRBD1 (6 bases). Germline-derived CDR1 and CDR2 are MGHRA and YSYEKL. The CDR3 runs 14 residues. Trimming removed 2 bases at V and 10 bases at J, with 12 bases between. In DNA, the CDR3 is TGCGCCAGCAGCCAAAGCCAGGGGTTGTCACCCCTCCACTTT. As protein: CASSQSQGLSPLHF.

This clone was counted once. Its ends do not fully match the called genes, so a read error is possible. This sequence joins TRBV6-5 and TRBJ2-7, with unresolved D. In germline, CDR1 is MNHEY, CDR2 SVGAGI. The length of the CDR3 is 14 residues. The CDR3 protein is CASSYSRKGHQQYF. The CDR3 DNA reads TGTGCCAGCAGTTACTCGAGGAAGGGCCATCAGCAATACTTC.

This clone was detected ten times or more. The gene calls are TRBV7-9 and TRBJ1-3; TRBD1 might be the D (5 bases). Germline CDR1 is SEHNR and CDR2 is FQNEAQ (reference sequence). The ends were cut back, 7 bases at V and 4 bases at J, with 14 bases in the middle. CDR3 length equals 14 residues. This CDR3 is CASISGTAGNTIYF. CDR3 in DNA: TGTGCCAGCATCTCCGGGACTGCGGGAAACACCATATATTTT.

This clone was counted only a few times. The rearrangement links TRBV6-1 to TRBJ1-4; perhaps TRBD1 as D (6 bases). Trimming removed 7 bases at V and 10 bases at J, with 28 bases between. The length of the CDR3 is 17 residues. CDR1 and CDR2 from the germline V gene are MNHNS and SASEGT. DNA of the CDR3: TGTGCCAGCACGTACAGGGTTTTTTCGAGTATAGTGGGAAAACTGTTTTTT. As protein: CASTYRVFSSIVGKLFF.

This clone appeared many times. This rearrangement joins TRBV6-1 to TRBJ1-5; D remains unclear. Germline CDR1 and CDR2: MNHNS and SASEGT. The CDR3 totals 14 residues. V dropped 4 bases and J dropped 6 bases, with 13 bases sitting between them. CDR3 in amino acids: CASSGSQEGQPQHF. The CDR3 DNA reads as TGTGCCAGCAGTGGGTCCCAAGAAGGTCAGCCCCAGCATTTT.

This clone was counted ten times or more. CDR3 coding DNA: TGTGCCAGCAGCCAACAGCGGACTACGGTGTTCTTT. Protein sequence: CASSQQRTTVFF. The chain couples TRBV3-1 to TRBJ1-1; the D is unclear. Between the trimmed V and J ends, which lost 2 bases and 14 bases, there was a span of 15 bases. Germline values: CDR1 LGHDT, CDR2 YNNKEL (reference sequence). The CDR3 covers 12 residues.

This clone came up many times. The chain couples TRBV2 to TRBJ2-1, with D uncertain. The CDR3 extends over 12 amino acids. Germline CDR1 and CDR2: SNHLY and FYNNEI. Trimming left V 1 base short and J 10 bases short, with 8 bases between. In DNA, the CDR3 is TGTGCCAGCAGTGAAGACTCAGAGGAGCAGTTCTTC. Protein sequence: CASSEDSEEQFF.

This clone was seen at least ten times. The chain is built from TRBV5-1 and TRBJ2-1, with 9 bases identical to TRBD2. V lost 0 bases, J lost 8 bases, and 9 bases stayed unmatched. This CDR3 spans 16 amino acids. The germline V gene encodes CDR1 SGHRS and CDR2 YFSETQ. The CDR3 region is CASSLAFGGRADEQFF. CDR3 nucleotides: TGCGCCAGCAGCTTGGCCTTCGGCGGGAGGGCCGATGAGCAGTTCTTC.

This clone was found many times. The rearrangement joins TRBV11-2 to TRBJ1-6; D is undetermined. The CDR3 runs 12 residues. Germline values: CDR1 SGHAT, CDR2 FQNNGV. The V end was cut by 6 bases, the J end by 6 bases, with 6 bases between. The CDR3 protein is CASSFSNSPLHF. CDR3 sequence (DNA): TGTGCCAGCAGTTTCTCTAATTCACCCCTCCACTTT.

This clone was observed at least ten times. The V gene is TRBV28, the J gene TRBJ2-6; perhaps TRBD1 as D (5 bases). The V end was cut by 4 bases, the J end by 0 bases, with 19 bases between. In germline, CDR1 is MDHEN, CDR2 SYDVKM. CDR3 length: 19 residues. CDR3 residues: CASSSPRGDSFSGANVLTF. Written as DNA, the CDR3 is TGTGCCAGCAGTTCCCCTCGAGGAGACAGTTTCTCTGGGGCCAACGTCCTGACTTTC.

The chain couples TRBV3-1 to TRBJ1-2; 7 nucleotides line up with TRBD1. This CDR3 is 13 amino acids long. CDR1 is LGHDT and CDR2 is YNNKEL in the germline V gene (reference sequence). V lost 6 bases and J lost 6; bases outside the gene matches: 7. Written as DNA, the CDR3 is TGTGCCAGCAGGCCCGGGACAGCGGATGGCTACACCTTC. This codes for CASRPGTADGYTF.

J is TRBJ2-2 and V is TRBV11-2; D tentatively fits TRBD1 or TRBD2 (5 bases each). CDR3 length: 14 residues. The V end was cut by 8 bases, the J end by 14 bases, with 24 bases between. Per the germline V gene, CDR1 is SGHAT and CDR2 is FQNNGV. The CDR3 sequence is CASGLGANTGYLFF. In DNA, the CDR3 is TGTGCCAGCGGACTTGGGGCGAACACCGGGTATCTGTTTTTT. Combining the CDR3 with reference TRBV11-2 and TRBJ2-2 gives the whole variable domain EAGVAQSPRYKIIEKRQSVAFWCNPISGHATLYWYQQILGQGPKLLIQFQNNGVVDDSQLPKDRFSAERLKGVDSTLKIQPAKLEDSAVYLCASGLGANTGYLFFGEGSRLTVL.

This clone was counted ten times or more. The chain couples TRBV4-1 to TRBJ2-7, with D maybe TRBD1 (6 bases). In germline, CDR1 is MGHRA, CDR2 YSYEKL. This CDR3 contains 13 residues. Trimming removed 4 bases from V and 5 bases from J, with 12 bases in between. CDR3 coding DNA: TGCGCCAGCAGCCTTACTCCAGGGGACGAGCAGTACTTC. It is translated as CASSLTPGDEQYF.

This clone was picked up many times. The chain links TRBV5-1 to TRBJ2-6; D gene ambiguous. Germline loops: CDR1 SGHRS, CDR2 YFSETQ. CDR3 length: 18 residues. V lost 0 bases and J 0 bases, leaving 13 bases between the germline ends. The CDR3 DNA reads TGCGCCAGCAGCTTGGGGTTTGTCGTGGGCTCTGGGGCCAACGTCCTGACTTTC. It yields the protein CASSLGFVVGSGANVLTF.

This clone was seen a few times. One junction end does not reproduce the germline sequence, and a read error may be involved. CDR3 sequence: CSARATDRAIYVYTF. CDR3 in DNA: TGCAGTGCTAGAGCCACGGACAGGGCGATCTATGTCTACACCTTC. The chain has TRBV20-1 and TRBJ1-2, with TRBD1 matching 8 bases. This CDR3 has 15 residues. The germline V gene has CDR1 DFQATT and CDR2 SNEGSKA (reference sequence).

Only a few counts were recorded for this clone. The missing conserved phenylalanine or tryptophan at the end of this CDR3 makes a read error likely. The chain combines TRBV6-1 with TRBJ2-7, with 12 bases that match TRBD1. CDR3 length: 13 amino acids. The V segment lost 10 bases and the J segment 4 bases; nucleotides outside the gene matches: 5. CDR1 MNHNS and CDR2 SASEGT come from the germline V gene. In DNA form, the CDR3 reads TGTGCCATCAGGGACAGGGGGCCGTACGAGCAGTACCTC. It is translated as CAIRDRGPYEQYL.

This clone was counted ten times or more. The chain is built from TRBV3-1 and TRBJ2-7, with 10 bases aligning to TRBD2. Trimming cost V 3 bases and J 5 bases; bases outside gene matches: 13. CDR1 LGHDT and CDR2 YNNKEL come from the germline V gene (reference sequence). CDR3 length equals 17 residues. The CDR3 DNA reads as TGTGCCAGCAGCCATACGCCTAGCGGGAGCCCACTGAACGAGCAGTACTTC. Protein product: CASSHTPSGSPLNEQYF.

This clone has a count of ten or more. J is TRBJ2-7 and V is TRBV19; D uncertain. With 2 bases removed from V and 3 bases from J, the gap between germline ends came to 5 bases. Per the germline V gene, CDR1 is LNHDA and CDR2 is SQIVND (reference sequence). CDR3 length: 12 amino acids. Written as DNA, the CDR3 is TGTGCCAGTAGTATAATAGTCTACGAGCAGTACTTC. Translated: CASSIIVYEQYF.

In its sample, this clone was seen a few times. As DNA, the CDR3 is TGTGCCAGCAGCCAGGACCTTGGGCAAGAGACCCAGTACTTC. It codes for CASSQDLGQETQYF. The rearrangement links TRBV4-2 to TRBJ2-5; D unclear. There are 14 residues in the CDR3. V shed 3 bases and J shed 2 bases, with 10 bases lying between them. Germline V gene lookup returns CDR1 LGHNA and CDR2 YNFKEQ.

V gene TRBV5-1 combines with J gene TRBJ1-2; no reliable D call. Germline V gene sequence: CDR1 SGHRS, CDR2 YFSETQ. V lost 0 bases, J lost 3 bases, and 12 bases lay in between. The CDR3 has 15 amino acids. DNA for the CDR3: TGCGCCAGCAGCTTGGCCCGGACCCAAGACTATGGCTACACCTTC. As protein: CASSLARTQDYGYTF.

This clone has ten or more counts. The chain employs TRBV3-1 and TRBJ2-5; D not resolved. CDR1 is LGHDT and CDR2 is YNNKEL in the germline V gene (reference sequence). V was clipped by 0 bases and J by 5 bases, with 7 bases between them. This CDR3 has 13 amino acids. For the CDR3, the DNA is TGTGCCAGCAGCCAAGATATAGGCGAGACCCAGTACTTC. This gives the protein CASSQDIGETQYF.

In its sample, this clone is medium-sized. The chain recombines TRBV20-1 with TRBJ1-6; D unresolved. Germline loops: CDR1 DFQATT, CDR2 SNEGSKA (reference sequence). Trimming cost V 5 bases and J 6 bases, with 8 bases left between them. The CDR3 consists of 12 residues. The CDR3 coding sequence is TGCAGTGCTTCAAAGAGTAATTCACCCCTCCACTTT. The encoded protein is CSASKSNSPLHF.

This rearrangement joins TRBV5-1 to TRBJ2-1, with D possibly TRBD2 on 6 matching bases. The germline CDR1 and CDR2 sequences are SGHRS and YFSETQ. The CDR3 is 15 amino acids. V lost 4 bases and J 3 bases, leaving 14 bases between the germline ends. The CDR3 bases are TGCGCCAGCAGCCTCGGGGGACTGTACTACAATGAGCAGTTCTTC. Amino acid sequence: CASSLGGLYYNEQFF.

A note on this clone: At one end the junction does not follow the germline gene, possibly because of a read error. This chain connects TRBV11-1 to TRBJ1-2; a possible D gene is TRBD1 (6 bases). CDR3 length: 17 amino acids. Germline V lookup: CDR1 SGHAT, CDR2 FQDESV (reference sequence). The DNA for the CDR3 is TGTGCCAGCAGCATCTTACCCGGGACCACCAGGGGCTATGGCCACACCTTC. Translating gives CASSILPGTTRGYGHTF.